The following is a T cell receptor beta chain sequence with its context. How the authors handled the data: By means of reference gene primer amplification, nucleated cell counts were estimated. The protocol was immunoSEQ multiplex PCR, while the TCRdb copy is restricted to in-frame clones and leaves out a portion. The V and J calls and clone size were taken over from that table, and D and trimming were inferred from the DNA. In the table there are 100,000 or so clones, roughly 79% of which are singletons. This record belongs to a study of blood T cell repertoires in COVID-19. For the study at large: Sites in the United States, Italy and Spain provided acute and convalescent COVID-19 samples. T cells, B-cell-depleted T cells, or PBMCs provided the cDNA or gDNA that served as material.

CDR1 and CDR2 from the germline V gene are LGHDT and YNNKEL (reference sequence). The CDR3 spans 14 residues. V was cut by 3 bases and J by 2 bases, with 10 bases left in between. Input material: peripheral blood. The V and J genes are TRBV3-1 (or the pseudogene TRBV3-2) and TRBJ2-5; possibly TRBD2 for D (6 bases). This clonotype was obtained from a man older than 75 with acute or convalescent COVID-19. CDR3 in DNA: TGTGCCAGCAGCCAGGGACTGGGACAAGAGACCCAGTACTTC. Protein sequence: CASSQGLGQETQYF.